This T cell receptor beta chain was retrieved from a study of cytomegalovirus exposure and HLA in healthy donors. Study-wide background: Previous work identified 95 million to 140 million unique TCR beta sequences from around 200 million T cells. Study results and limitations: Highest at DRB1 and lowest at HLA-C, TCR association rates differed among HLA loci in a later analysis.

This CDR3 is 14 amino acids long. In germline, CDR1 is MNHEY, CDR2 SMNVEV (reference sequence). V was trimmed by 4 bases and J by 3 bases, leaving 10 bases between them. About this clone: Its antigen is still unknown.

The study ran its PCR with 60 Vbeta and 13 Jbeta primers. The data were produced by immunoSEQ multiplex PCR, yet TCRdb's version contains in-frame clones alone and is incomplete. The sample consists of about 190,000 clones, roughly 80% of them appearing once. The clonotype originates from a woman under 40 in good health and CMV-seropositive. Specimen: PBMCs. The chain links TRBV27 to TRBJ1-5; no clear D gene. The CDR3 region is CASSWGGNNQPQHF. CDR3 bases: TGTGCCAGCAGTTGGGGAGGGAACAATCAGCCCCAGCATTTT.